This TCR beta chain originates from a study of PD-1 blockade in classical Hodgkin lymphoma. Germline values: CDR1 SGHTA, CDR2 FQGNSA. This CDR3 spans 15 amino acids. V trimming: 2 bases; J trimming: 6 bases; junction bases outside the gene matches: 5. This clone was observed a single time. The patients all showed relapse after autologous stem cell transplantation, while their brentuximab vedotin exposure varied. The assay was immunoSEQ multiplex PCR, and TCRdb's table has in-frame clones only and misses some. This sample has tens of thousands of clones, with roughly 78% found just once. The genes are TRBV7-2 and TRBJ2-1; 9 bases agree with TRBD2. The sample here was peripheral blood mononuclear cells (PBMCs), taken at baseline. This receptor was obtained from a human donor with classical Hodgkin lymphoma. The CDR3 nucleotides read TGTGCCAGCAGCTTACGCGGGGGGGCCGTCAATGAGCAGTTCTTC. It specifies CASSLRGGAVNEQFF.